This T cell receptor beta chain was captured by sequencing in a study of T-cell memory formation after mild COVID-19. General study results and limits: Later expanders leaned CD4+, whereas clones that contracted between day 15 and 85 were balanced CD4/CD8.

Germline V CDR1 and CDR2: DFQATT, SNEGSKA (reference sequence). V was clipped by 5 bases and J by 5 bases; unmatched bases: 4. CDR3 length: 14 residues. In TCRdb, the 5' RACE reads were re-called with MiXCR into one record per CDR3 protein. The sample contains about 470,000 distinct CDR3 sequences, 15% to 20% of which appear only once. This clonotype appeared a few times. As yet, its antigen is unknown. This sequence joins TRBV20-1 and TRBJ2-1, with 12 nucleotides matching TRBD2. Material: PBMCs or a T cell subset sorted from them (not recorded which). The source is an adult woman who had mild COVID-19 (a few samples of this study predate the infection). Cell type and time point are not known. CDR3 DNA sequence: TGCAGTGCTGATGGACTAGCGGGAAACAATGAGCAGTTCTTC. Its protein is CSADGLAGNNEQFF.